The present T cell receptor beta chain was sequenced within a study of blood T cell repertoires in COVID-19. V was shortened by 5 bases and J by 1 base, with 20 bases between the two germline ends. Per germline, CDR1 SGHVS and CDR2 FNYEAQ. The CDR3 loop spans 17 amino acids. Method: immunoSEQ multiplex PCR; TCRdb's copy keeps in-frame clones and lacks some. Altogether 68,000 or so clones are present, roughly 87% being singletons, with the ten largest covering under 0.65%. The TCR was taken from a man aged 45 to 65 with COVID-19, enrolled during active disease. The sequenced material came from peripheral blood. This chain uses TRBV7-6 with TRBJ2-5; TRBD2 might be the D (5 bases). CDR3: CASSPKGVQKFQETQYF. The DNA for the CDR3 is TGTGCCAGCAGCCCGAAGGGAGTTCAGAAGTTCCAAGAGACCCAGTACTTC.